This is a list of T cell receptor beta chains from one sample in a study of OX40 agonist ivuxolimab in advanced cancers. Using immunoSEQ multiplex PCR, the repertoire was profiled, and TCRdb retains in-frame clones only, with some absent. This table holds 98,000 or so clones, about four fifths found once. The source was CD4+ or CD8+ T cells sorted from blood, collected in a trial of the OX40 agonist ivuxolimab. Receptor source: an adult with an advanced solid tumor such as melanoma, head and neck, liver or kidney cancer. CDR3s include the opening cysteine and the closing phenylalanine or tryptophan. Each record gives: J gene, D gene, V gene, clone size, CDR3 protein, CDR3 DNA. A D gene is named only where the DNA matches it firmly. The size of a clone is reported for some rows only, either as once, few or many, or as a class for expanded clones.

J: TRBJ2-7; D: .; V: TRBV5-1; size: .; CDR3: CASSPEGGAFYEQYF; DNA: TGCGCCAGCAGCCCCGAAGGGGGGGCATTTTACGAGCAGTACTTC
J: TRBJ2-7; D: .; V: TRBV7-9; size: .; CDR3: CASSPLGGSHEQYF; DNA: TGTGCCAGCAGCCCGTTGGGGGGCTCCCACGAGCAGTACTTC
J: TRBJ2-2; D: TRBD2; V: TRBV9; size: .; CDR3: CASSLAGGTGELFF; DNA: TGTGCCAGCAGCCTAGCGGGAGGAACCGGGGAGCTGTTTTTT
J: TRBJ2-7; D: TRBD1; V: TRBV19; size: few; CDR3: CASSPTGQPIYEQYF; DNA: TGTGCCAGTAGTCCGACGGGACAGCCTATTTACGAGCAGTACTTC
J: TRBJ2-7; D: TRBD1; V: TRBV6-1; size: .; CDR3: CASSLDRDDEQYF; DNA: TGTGCCAGCAGTTTGGACAGGGACGACGAGCAGTACTTC
J: TRBJ1-1; D: .; V: TRBV11-3; size: .; CDR3: CASSLVGGTEAFF; DNA: TGTGCCAGCAGCTTAGTAGGGGGCACTGAAGCTTTCTTT
J: TRBJ1-1; D: .; V: TRBV7-8; size: few; CDR3: CASSRALNTEAFF; DNA: TGTGCCAGCAGCCGGGCCCTAAACACTGAAGCTTTCTTT
J: TRBJ1-4; D: .; V: TRBV4-1; size: .; CDR3: CASSQDMRPGLEKLFF; DNA: TGCGCCAGCAGCCAAGACATGCGGCCAGGTCTTGAAAAACTGTTTTTT
J: TRBJ1-6; D: .; V: TRBV6-5; size: .; CDR3: CASSTGQINSPLHF; DNA: TGTGCCAGCAGTACCGGACAGATAAATTCACCCCTCCACTTT
J: TRBJ2-2; D: .; V: TRBV5-1; size: .; CDR3: CASRSGSDTGELFF; DNA: TGCGCCAGCAGATCGGGGAGTGACACCGGGGAGCTGTTTTTT
J: TRBJ1-5; D: TRBD1; V: TRBV7-2; size: once; CDR3: CASSLVSGTGQPQHF; DNA: TGTGCCAGCAGCTTAGTCTCAGGGACAGGTCAGCCCCAGCATTTT
J: TRBJ2-1; D: TRBD2; V: TRBV2; size: few; CDR3: CASSEARPTSSRSSYNEQFF; DNA: TGTGCCAGCAGTGAAGCGCGCCCGACTAGCTCCAGGAGCTCCTACAATGAGCAGTTCTTC
J: TRBJ2-5; D: .; V: TRBV6-1; size: .; CDR3: CASSGQIQETQYF; DNA: TGTGCCAGCAGCGGACAGATACAAGAGACCCAGTACTTC
J: TRBJ2-3; D: TRBD1; V: TRBV6-6; size: once; CDR3: CASSYSGQTYTQYF; DNA: TGTGCCAGCAGTTACTCGGGACAGACTTATACGCAGTATTTT
J: TRBJ2-1; D: TRBD2; V: TRBV15; size: .; CDR3: CATSKGFTSGRFNEQFF; DNA: TGTGCCACCAGCAAGGGTTTCACTAGCGGGCGGTTCAATGAGCAGTTCTTC
J: TRBJ1-2; D: .; V: TRBV30; size: .; CDR3: CAWSGLWEETYGYTF; DNA: TGTGCCTGGAGTGGCCTTTGGGAGGAGACCTATGGCTACACCTTC
J: TRBJ2-1; D: .; V: TRBV28; size: .; CDR3: CATSGGHSQFF; DNA: TGTGCCACCTCAGGGGGGCATTCACAGTTCTTC
J: TRBJ2-2; D: TRBD2; V: TRBV5-4; size: .; CDR3: CASSPGLAGGGGELFF; DNA: TGTGCCAGCAGCCCGGGACTAGCGGGAGGTGGCGGGGAGCTGTTTTTT
J: TRBJ2-7; D: TRBD1; V: TRBV7-7; size: .; CDR3: CASSFSQGSYEQYF; DNA: TGTGCCAGCAGCTTTTCACAGGGGTCCTACGAGCAGTACTTC
J: TRBJ2-7; D: .; V: TRBV5-1; size: .; CDR3: CASSSLQSSYEQYF; DNA: TGCGCCAGCAGCTCGTTACAGAGCTCCTACGAGCAGTACTTC
J: TRBJ2-1; D: TRBD1; V: TRBV11-3; size: .; CDR3: CASSWELGTGVEQFF; DNA: TGTGCCAGCAGTTGGGAACTCGGGACAGGGGTTGAGCAGTTCTTC
J: TRBJ1-1; D: .; V: TRBV19; size: .; CDR3: CASSIEGTLNTEAFF; DNA: TGTGCCAGTAGTATAGAAGGAACCTTGAACACTGAAGCTTTCTTT
J: TRBJ2-7; D: .; V: TRBV21-1; size: few; CDR3: CASTPTGEVDEQYF; DNA: TGTGCCAGCACCCCGACAGGGGAGGTGGACGAGCAGTACTTC
J: TRBJ2-3; D: .; V: TRBV5-1; size: .; CDR3: CASSPRETDTQYF; DNA: TGCGCCAGCAGCCCGCGCGAGACAGATACGCAGTATTTT
J: TRBJ2-7; D: .; V: TRBV5-1; size: .; CDR3: CASSPKAFTYEQYF; DNA: TGCGCCAGCAGCCCGAAGGCCTTTACCTACGAGCAGTACTTC
J: TRBJ2-7; D: .; V: TRBV4-2; size: .; CDR3: CASSQQQGSYEQYF; DNA: TGTGCCAGCAGCCAGCAGCAGGGTTCCTACGAGCAGTACTTC
J: TRBJ2-7; D: TRBD2; V: TRBV4-2; size: .; CDR3: CASSQGGGYEQYF; DNA: TGTGCCAGCAGCCAAGGGGGGGGGTACGAGCAGTACTTC
J: TRBJ1-1; D: .; V: TRBV7-3; size: .; CDR3: CASSLRGLNTEAFF; DNA: TGTGCCAGCAGCTTAAGGGGCCTTAACACTGAAGCTTTCTTT
J: TRBJ1-5; D: .; V: TRBV28; size: .; CDR3: CASNSHQRGRNQPQHF; DNA: TGTGCCAGCAATTCCCACCAACGGGGTCGCAATCAGCCCCAGCATTTT
J: TRBJ2-1; D: TRBD2; V: TRBV7-2; size: .; CDR3: CASSLGGRVDNEQFF; DNA: TGTGCCAGCAGCTTAGGGGGGAGGGTCGACAATGAGCAGTTCTTC
J: TRBJ2-3; D: .; V: TRBV6-1; size: .; CDR3: CASSRSAGTDTQYF; DNA: TGTGCCAGCAGTCGGAGTGCCGGCACAGATACGCAGTATTTT
J: TRBJ2-2; D: TRBD1; V: TRBV7-2; size: .; CDR3: CASSSPRTGLSGELFF; DNA: TGTGCCAGCAGCTCCCCGAGGACAGGGCTCTCCGGGGAGCTGTTTTTT
J: TRBJ2-7; D: TRBD1; V: TRBV5-6; size: .; CDR3: CASSLRGLYEQYF; DNA: TGTGCCAGCAGCTTGAGGGGGCTCTACGAGCAGTACTTC
J: TRBJ2-1; D: .; V: TRBV6-5; size: once; CDR3: CASTRGSEQFF; DNA: TGTGCCAGCACTAGAGGAAGCGAGCAGTTCTTC
J: TRBJ2-7; D: .; V: TRBV28; size: .; CDR3: CASTRRDSINEQYF; DNA: TGTGCCAGCACCCGGCGGGACAGCATCAACGAGCAGTACTTC
J: TRBJ2-7; D: .; V: TRBV18; size: .; CDR3: CASSPPNTYEQYF; DNA: TGTGCCAGCTCACCACCGAACACCTACGAGCAGTACTTC